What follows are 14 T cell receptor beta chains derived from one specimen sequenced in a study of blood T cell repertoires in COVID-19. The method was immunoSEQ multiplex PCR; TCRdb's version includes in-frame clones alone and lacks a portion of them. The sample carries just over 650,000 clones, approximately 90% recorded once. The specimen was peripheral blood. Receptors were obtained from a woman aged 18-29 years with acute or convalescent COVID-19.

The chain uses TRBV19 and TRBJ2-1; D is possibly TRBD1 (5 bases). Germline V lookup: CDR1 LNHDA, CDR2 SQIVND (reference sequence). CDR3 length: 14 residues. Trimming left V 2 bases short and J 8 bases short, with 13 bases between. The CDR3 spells CASSIRQGGYEQFF. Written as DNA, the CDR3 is TGTGCCAGTAGTATACGGCAGGGTGGGTATGAGCAGTTCTTC. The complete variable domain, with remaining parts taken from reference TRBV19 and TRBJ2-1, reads DGGITQSPKYLFRKEGQNVTLSCEQNLNHDAMYWYRQDPGQGLRLIYYSQIVNDFQKGDIAEGYSVSREKKESFPLTVTSAQKNPTAFYLCASSIRQGGYEQFFGPGTRLTVL.

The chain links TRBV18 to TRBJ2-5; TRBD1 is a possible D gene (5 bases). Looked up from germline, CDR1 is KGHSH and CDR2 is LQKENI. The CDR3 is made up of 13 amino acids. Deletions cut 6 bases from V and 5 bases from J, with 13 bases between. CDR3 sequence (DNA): TGTGCCAGCTCCCAACAGGCCGCGGAGACCCAGTACTTC. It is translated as CASSQQAAETQYF.

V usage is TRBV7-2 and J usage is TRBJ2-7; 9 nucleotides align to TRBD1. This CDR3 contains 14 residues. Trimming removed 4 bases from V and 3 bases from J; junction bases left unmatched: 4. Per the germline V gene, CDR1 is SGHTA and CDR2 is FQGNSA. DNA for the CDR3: TGTGCCAGCAGCTCGGACAGGGGCTACTACGAGCAGTACTTC. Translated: CASSSDRGYYEQYF.

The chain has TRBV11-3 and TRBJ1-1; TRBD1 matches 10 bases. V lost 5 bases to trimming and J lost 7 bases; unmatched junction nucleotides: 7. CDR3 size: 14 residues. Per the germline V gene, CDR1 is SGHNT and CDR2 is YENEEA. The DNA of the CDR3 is TGTGCCAGCAGCCGGGACAGGGGAACGGGTGAAGCTTTCTTT. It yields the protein CASSRDRGTGEAFF.

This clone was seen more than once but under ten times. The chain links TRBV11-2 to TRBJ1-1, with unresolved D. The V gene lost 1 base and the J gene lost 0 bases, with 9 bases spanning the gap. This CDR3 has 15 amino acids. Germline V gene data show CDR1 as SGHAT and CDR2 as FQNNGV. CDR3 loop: CASSLGRTVNTEAFF. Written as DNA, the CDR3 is TGTGCCAGCAGCTTAGGGAGGACGGTGAACACTGAAGCTTTCTTT. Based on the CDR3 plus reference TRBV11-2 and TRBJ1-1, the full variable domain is EAGVAQSPRYKIIEKRQSVAFWCNPISGHATLYWYQQILGQGPKLLIQFQNNGVVDDSQLPKDRFSAERLKGVDSTLKIQPAKLEDSAVYLCASSLGRTVNTEAFFGQGTRLTVV.

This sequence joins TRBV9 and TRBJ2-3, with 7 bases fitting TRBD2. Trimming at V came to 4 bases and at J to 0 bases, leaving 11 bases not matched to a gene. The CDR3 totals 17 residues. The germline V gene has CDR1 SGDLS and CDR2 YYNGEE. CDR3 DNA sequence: TGTGCCAGCAGCTCCCCGTCGGGCGGGGGTAGCACAGATACGCAGTATTTT. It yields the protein CASSSPSGGGSTDTQYF.

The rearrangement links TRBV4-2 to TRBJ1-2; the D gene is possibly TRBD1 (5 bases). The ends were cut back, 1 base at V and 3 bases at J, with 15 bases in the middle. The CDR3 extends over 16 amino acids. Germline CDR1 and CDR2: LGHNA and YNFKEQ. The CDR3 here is CASSQAGGGPYYGYTF. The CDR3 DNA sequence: TGTGCCAGCAGCCAAGCCGGGGGTGGGCCATACTATGGCTACACCTTC.

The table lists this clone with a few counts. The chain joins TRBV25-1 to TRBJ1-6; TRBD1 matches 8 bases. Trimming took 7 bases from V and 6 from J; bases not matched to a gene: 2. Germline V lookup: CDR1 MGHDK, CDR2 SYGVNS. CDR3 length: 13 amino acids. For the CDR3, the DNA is TGTGCCAGCACGGACAGGGCTAATTCACCCCTCCACTTT. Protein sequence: CASTDRANSPLHF.

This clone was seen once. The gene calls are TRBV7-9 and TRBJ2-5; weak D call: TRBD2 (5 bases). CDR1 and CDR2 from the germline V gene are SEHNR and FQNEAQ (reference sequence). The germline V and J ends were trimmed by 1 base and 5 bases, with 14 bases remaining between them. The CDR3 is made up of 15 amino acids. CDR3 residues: CASSLVTGKRETQYF. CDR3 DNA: TGTGCCAGCAGCTTAGTCACGGGGAAGCGTGAGACCCAGTACTTC. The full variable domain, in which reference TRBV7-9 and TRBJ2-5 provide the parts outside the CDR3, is DTGVSQNPRHKITKRGQNVTFRCDPISEHNRLYWYRQTLGQGPEFLTYFQNEAQLEKSRLLSDRFSAERPKGSFSTLEIQRTEQGDSAMYLCASSLVTGKRETQYFGPGTRLLVL.

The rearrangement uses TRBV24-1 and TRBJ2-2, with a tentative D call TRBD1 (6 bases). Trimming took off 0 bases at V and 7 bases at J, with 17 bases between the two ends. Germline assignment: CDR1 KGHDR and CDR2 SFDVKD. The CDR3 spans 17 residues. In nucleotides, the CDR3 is TGTGCCACCAGTGATTTGCCCATTCGACAGGCCGACGGGGAGCTGTTTTTT. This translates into CATSDLPIRQADGELFF.

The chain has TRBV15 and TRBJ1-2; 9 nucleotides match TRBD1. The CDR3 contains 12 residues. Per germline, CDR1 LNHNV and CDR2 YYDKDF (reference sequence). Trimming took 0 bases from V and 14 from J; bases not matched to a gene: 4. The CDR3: CATSRDTGTGTF. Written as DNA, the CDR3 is TGTGCCACCAGCAGAGATACGGGGACAGGGACCTTC.

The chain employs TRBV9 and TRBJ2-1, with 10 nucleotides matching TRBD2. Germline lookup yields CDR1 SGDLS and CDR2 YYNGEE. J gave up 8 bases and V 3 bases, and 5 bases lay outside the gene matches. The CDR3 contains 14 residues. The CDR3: CASSGTSGNDEQFF. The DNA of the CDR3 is TGTGCCAGCAGCGGAACTAGCGGGAACGATGAGCAGTTCTTC.

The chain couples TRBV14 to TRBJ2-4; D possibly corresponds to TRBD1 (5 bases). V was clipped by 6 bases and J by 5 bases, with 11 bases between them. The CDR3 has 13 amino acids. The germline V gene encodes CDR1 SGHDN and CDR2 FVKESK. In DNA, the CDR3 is TGTGCCAGCAGTAAGGGGTTACAAAACATTCAGTACTTC. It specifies CASSKGLQNIQYF.

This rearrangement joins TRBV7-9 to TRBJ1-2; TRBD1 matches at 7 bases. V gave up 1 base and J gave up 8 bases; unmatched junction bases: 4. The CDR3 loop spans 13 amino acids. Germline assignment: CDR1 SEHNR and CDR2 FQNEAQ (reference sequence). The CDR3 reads CASSLGQGEGYTF. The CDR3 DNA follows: TGTGCCAGCAGCTTAGGACAGGGAGAAGGCTACACCTTC.